The sequence of this T cell receptor (beta chain) was determined in a study of monozygotic twins with inflammatory bowel disease. There are 14 residues in the CDR3. Germline CDR1 and CDR2: SQVTM and ANQGSEA. Study outcomes and limitations: Discrimination among different T cell subtypes was not achievable.

One entry per CDR3 protein, without DNA, is what TCRdb gives after re-calling the 5' RACE reads. This sample lists nearly 450,000 distinct CDR3 sequences; its ten largest clones have 2% to 3%. As concerns this clonotype: Its target is unknown.

J is TRBJ2-6 and V is TRBV29-1. Input material: blood. The TCR comes from a human donor with ulcerative colitis or Crohn's disease, or a healthy co-twin of an affected twin (not recorded which). CDR3 protein: CSVDLSSGANVLTF.